What follows are 18 T cell receptor beta chains derived from one specimen sequenced in a study of neurological immune-mediated disorders. TCRdb used MiXCR to reprocess the 5' RACE reads, holding one entry per CDR3 protein. In the table there are tens of thousands of distinct CDR3 sequences, roughly 11% of which are singletons. Sequencing used CD4+ T cells from blood. The receptors were gathered from a woman aged 30 to 39 with HTLV-1-associated myelopathy (HAM/TSP).

This clonotype has a count of ten or more. The V call is TRBV20-1, the J call TRBJ2-1, with D possibly TRBD1 on 7 matching bases. The CDR3 consists of 16 residues. Germline CDR1 is DFQATT and CDR2 is SNEGSKA (reference sequence). V dropped 5 bases and J dropped 4 bases, with 21 bases sitting between them. The CDR3 nucleotides are TGCAGTGCTTCTGGAGGGGGCGGTGGGGCTTACAATGAGCAGTTCTTC. This codes for CSASGGGGGAYNEQFF.

Ten or more counts support this clonotype. The gene calls are TRBV20-1 and TRBJ2-7; D gene ambiguous. This CDR3 has 11 amino acids. Germline values: CDR1 DFQATT, CDR2 SNEGSKA (reference sequence). Trimming cost V 5 bases and J 3 bases, with 8 bases left between them. The CDR3 coding sequence is TGCAGTGCTTCGTCCAACTACGAGCAGTACTTC. Amino acids: CSASSNYEQYF.

This clonotype showed up many times. The gene calls are TRBV7-2 and TRBJ2-7; D unresolved. V dropped 1 base and J dropped 5 bases, with 9 bases sitting between them. Germline assignment: CDR1 SGHTA and CDR2 FQGNSA. CDR3 size: 13 residues. For the CDR3, the DNA is TGTGCCAGCAGCTTAGGGTTGCCCGACGAGCAGTACTTC. This encodes CASSLGLPDEQYF.

In its sample, this clonotype was seen many times. The J gene is TRBJ1-4, the V gene TRBV7-9; a weak D match, TRBD1 (5 bases). Germline CDR1 is SEHNR and CDR2 is FQNEAQ (reference sequence). V was trimmed by 4 bases and J by 0 bases, leaving 9 bases between them. The CDR3 totals 15 residues. CDR3 in DNA: TGTGCCAGCAGCTATGGGGACTCAACTAATGAAAAACTGTTTTTT. Amino acids: CASSYGDSTNEKLFF.

This clonotype was detected many times. The rearrangement joins TRBV12-3 or TRBV12-4 to TRBJ1-1; the D is unclear. The CDR3 runs to 12 residues. V was clipped by 4 bases and J by 1 base, with 4 bases between them. The CDR3, as DNA: TGTGCCAGCAGTTACGGGAACACTGAAGCTTTCTTT. Residues: CASSYGNTEAFF.

In this sample, this clonotype turned up many times. This chain uses TRBV5-6 with TRBJ2-1; 11 nucleotides align to TRBD2. J lost 7 bases, V lost 3 bases, and 6 bases had no gene match. CDR3 length: 15 amino acids. Germline V CDR1 and CDR2: SGHDT, YYEEEE. CDR3 DNA sequence: TGTGCCAGCAGCTCGGGGACTAGCGGACGAAATGAGCAGTTCTTC. Protein sequence: CASSSGTSGRNEQFF.

This clonotype was seen ten or more times. V is TRBV7-8 and J is TRBJ1-2; TRBD1 matches 11 bases. V was pared by 2 bases and J by 6 bases, with 2 bases of the junction left unmatched. CDR3 length equals 14 residues. The V gene's germline CDR1 is SGHVS and CDR2 FQNEAQ. As DNA, the CDR3 is TGTGCCAGCAGCTTACGGGGACAGGGGGATGGCTACACCTTC. It encodes CASSLRGQGDGYTF.

This clonotype was detected many times. The gene calls are TRBV4-1 and TRBJ2-1; D gene ambiguous. Trimming stripped 1 base from V and 2 bases from J, with 12 bases between. The CDR3 is 16 residues long. The V gene's germline CDR1 is MGHRA and CDR2 YSYEKL. The CDR3 nucleotides are TGCGCCAGCAGCCAAGGGATCATAGGGCCCTACAATGAGCAGTTCTTC. Its protein product is CASSQGIIGPYNEQFF.

A word on this clonotype: A read error may produce the germline difference seen at one junction end. The V and J genes are TRBV20-1 and TRBJ2-7; no clear D gene. The CDR3 extends over 12 amino acids. Germline assignment: CDR1 DFQATT and CDR2 SNEGSKA (reference sequence). CDR3 sequence (DNA): TGCGGTGCCAGAGAGGATCGGTGGGAGCAGTACTTC. It yields the protein CGAREDRWEQYF.

The table lists this clonotype with many counts. The chain joins TRBV6-5 to TRBJ1-5, with D perhaps matching TRBD1 (5 bases). This CDR3 contains 13 residues. Germline V CDR1 and CDR2: MNHEY, SVGAGI. The V end lost 7 bases, the J end lost 6 bases, and 13 bases lay between the germline ends. The CDR3 reads CASTTVRGQPQHF. The CDR3 nucleotides read TGTGCCAGCACAACGGTGAGGGGTCAGCCCCAGCATTTT.

This clonotype was recorded at least ten times. The chain carries TRBV9 and TRBJ2-2, with D possibly being TRBD1 (6 bases). Germline values: CDR1 SGDLS, CDR2 YYNGEE. Between the trimmed V and J ends, which lost 0 bases and 7 bases, there was a span of 13 bases. The CDR3 runs 15 residues. The CDR3 DNA reads TGTGCCAGCAGCGTAGCTACAGGGTTCGACGGGGAGCTGTTTTTT. Translating gives CASSVATGFDGELFF.

This clonotype was observed many times. The genes are TRBV20-1 and TRBJ2-3; the D gene is possibly TRBD2 (5 bases). Per germline, CDR1 DFQATT and CDR2 SNEGSKA (reference sequence). CDR3 length: 13 residues. V lost 6 bases to trimming and J lost 0 bases, with 10 bases between them. The CDR3 protein is CSASRTSTDTQYF. The CDR3 coding sequence is TGCAGTGCCAGCAGGACTAGCACAGATACGCAGTATTTT.

This clonotype was picked up many times. The V call is TRBV20-1, the J call TRBJ1-3; D is undetermined. The V end was cut by 0 bases, the J end by 1 base, with 7 bases between. CDR1 and CDR2 (germline): DFQATT, SNEGSKA (reference sequence). This CDR3 comprises 14 residues. DNA for the CDR3: TGCAGTGCTAGAGATTCGTGGTCTGGAAACACCATATATTTT. This translates into CSARDSWSGNTIYF.

The gene calls are TRBV19 and TRBJ1-2; maybe TRBD1 (5 bases). The V and J ends lost 5 bases and 7 bases respectively, with 14 bases between them. CDR1 LNHDA and CDR2 SQIVND come from the germline V gene (reference sequence). The CDR3 extends over 13 amino acids. The CDR3 protein is CASSRGAAGGYTF. The CDR3 nucleotides are TGTGCCAGTAGTCGTGGGGCTGCTGGTGGCTACACCTTC.

This clonotype was seen many times. The chain joins TRBV20-1 to TRBJ2-7; possibly TRBD1 for D (6 bases). The CDR3 loop spans 13 amino acids. V gave up 5 bases and J gave up 3 bases, with 14 bases separating them. Looked up from germline, CDR1 is DFQATT and CDR2 is SNEGSKA (reference sequence). CDR3 residues: CSAGRTGNYEQYF. CDR3 in DNA: TGCAGTGCTGGCCGCACAGGGAACTACGAGCAGTACTTC.

This clonotype was seen many times. The V gene is TRBV7-6, the J gene TRBJ2-3, with 7 bases fitting TRBD1. CDR3 size: 18 residues. Germline V lookup: CDR1 SGHVS, CDR2 FNYEAQ. V dropped 5 bases and J dropped 6; count of bases not matched to a gene: 20. The CDR3 reads CASSPGAYRGQRTDTQYF. CDR3 nucleotide sequence: TGTGCCAGCAGCCCAGGGGCCTACAGGGGTCAAAGGACGGATACGCAGTATTTT.

This clonotype has a handful of counts. The genes are TRBV18 and TRBJ1-5; D not certain. CDR1 KGHSH and CDR2 LQKENI come from the germline V gene. V lost 2 bases and J 5 bases, leaving 7 bases between the germline ends. This CDR3 has 13 amino acids. DNA of the CDR3: TGTGCCAGCTCACCAGGGATTGATCAGCCCCAGCATTTT. It translates to CASSPGIDQPQHF.

The J gene is TRBJ1-1, the V gene TRBV19; D not resolved. The CDR3 runs to 15 residues. The ends were cut back, 8 bases at V and 8 bases at J, with 24 bases in the middle. Germline V gene data show CDR1 as LNHDA and CDR2 as SQIVND (reference sequence). CDR3 amino acids: CASSPSSVGASEAFF. The CDR3 bases are TGTGCCAGTTCCCCCTCAAGTGTGGGAGCCTCAGAAGCTTTCTTT.